This TCR beta chain was obtained from a study of control samples from healthy donors and cancer patients. Produced via immunoSEQ multiplex PCR; TCRdb's table is partial and in-frame only. Of about 110,000 clones in the sample, roughly 89% were seen once. The CDR3 has 16 amino acids. Germline V gene lookup returns CDR1 SGDLS and CDR2 YYNGEE. Germline trimming cut 5 bases from V and 3 bases from J; bases unmatched to any gene: 7. What was sequenced was blood. The chain links TRBV9 to TRBJ2-1, with 11 bases lining up with TRBD2. The receptor comes from a woman aged 45 to 65 in good health. CDR3 protein: CASSETGTSGYNEQFF. CDR3 bases: TGTGCCAGCAGTGAAACCGGGACTAGCGGCTACAATGAGCAGTTCTTC.